The 24 T cell receptor beta chains reported below all come from one sample, sequenced in a study of brain T cells in children with intractable seizures. The time point here: blood from clinic visit 5 months post-surgery; TSC patient then seizure free. Sequenced by immunoSEQ multiplex PCR; TCRdb stores in-frame clones only, minus some. The table has 340,000 or so clones, over 90% seen once. Material: peripheral blood, obtained approximately 5 months after surgery. The source is a boy younger than two with tuberous sclerosis and intractable seizures.

The chain has TRBV27 and TRBJ1-1; perhaps TRBD1 as D (6 bases). This CDR3 is 13 amino acids long. Germline CDR1 is MNHEY and CDR2 is SMNVEV (reference sequence). V was clipped by 6 bases and J by 4 bases, with 12 bases between them. The DNA for the CDR3 is TGTGCCAGCAGAGGGGGACTCCCCACTGAAGCTTTCTTT. Its translation: CASRGGLPTEAFF.

The CDR3 nucleotides read TGTGCCAGCAGTGATGAAACGATCTTGGGACAGGGAATCGCTCAGCCCCAGCATTTT. This encodes CASSDETILGQGIAQPQHF. This chain connects TRBV6-1 to TRBJ1-5; 9 positions match TRBD1. Germline loops: CDR1 MNHNS, CDR2 SASEGT. The V gene end was trimmed by 3 bases and the J gene end by 6 bases; junction bases not matched to a gene: 18. The CDR3 runs to 19 residues.

The V call is TRBV6-6, the J call TRBJ1-6, with D perhaps matching TRBD1 (5 bases). CDR1 and CDR2 from the germline V gene are MNHNY and SVGAGI (reference sequence). The CDR3 is made up of 17 amino acids. V was pared by 5 bases and J by 4 bases, with 18 bases between. The CDR3 loop is CASSPVRQSSYNSPLHF. CDR3 coding DNA: TGTGCCAGCAGTCCAGTCCGACAGTCATCGTATAATTCACCCCTCCACTTT.

The V gene is TRBV11-3, the J gene TRBJ2-7, with no clear D. Trimming removed 1 base at V and 5 bases at J, with 12 bases between. The CDR3 has 14 amino acids. The germline V gene has CDR1 SGHNT and CDR2 YENEEA. The CDR3 is CASSLGVLRNEQYF. In DNA form, the CDR3 reads TGTGCCAGCAGCTTAGGGGTCCTCCGGAACGAGCAGTACTTC.

This chain uses TRBV6-4 with TRBJ2-2; TRBD1 agrees at 8 bases. There are 15 residues in the CDR3. J lost 3 bases, V lost 8 bases, and 8 bases had no gene match. The V gene's germline CDR1 is MRHNA and CDR2 SNTAGT. CDR3 DNA: TGTGCCAGCGGGAGGACAGGGAAGGACACCGGGGAGCTGTTTTTT. Translated: CASGRTGKDTGELFF.

The chain has TRBV2 and TRBJ2-1; 7 nucleotides agree with TRBD2. The ends lost 4 bases at V and 8 bases at J; junction bases unmatched: 8. Germline-derived CDR1 and CDR2 are SNHLY and FYNNEI. The CDR3 covers 14 residues. In DNA form, the CDR3 reads TGTGCCAGCAGTGGGCAGCGGGGAGTTGATGAGCAGTTCTTC. Translating it yields CASSGQRGVDEQFF.

The genes are TRBV27 and TRBJ2-7; 9 nucleotides match TRBD2. This CDR3 comprises 17 residues. Germline CDR1 MNHEY, CDR2 SMNVEV (reference sequence). V shed 3 bases and J 7 bases; nucleotides not matched to a gene: 16. The CDR3 nucleotides are TGTGCCAGCAGTTTTCGGAGGTCGGGGCCTAGCGGGGATGAGCAGTACTTC. Amino acids: CASSFRRSGPSGDEQYF.

The chain's CDR3 is CAWSPQGDEQFF. CDR3 DNA sequence: TGTGCCTGGAGTCCCCAGGGGGATGAGCAGTTCTTC. This chain uses TRBV30 with TRBJ2-1; 7 positions match TRBD1. The CDR3 has 12 residues. Germline V gene lookup returns CDR1 GTSNPN and CDR2 SVGIG (reference sequence). The V and J ends lost 2 bases and 8 bases, in that order; junction bases with no gene match: 3.

J is TRBJ1-5 and V is TRBV4-2, with a possible D match to TRBD1 (6 bases). Trimming removed 0 bases at V and 7 bases at J, with 10 bases between. This CDR3 contains 14 residues. The V gene's germline CDR1 is LGHNA and CDR2 YNFKEQ. CDR3 amino acids: CASSQEQGPQPQHF. Written as DNA, the CDR3 is TGTGCCAGCAGCCAAGAGCAGGGGCCACAGCCCCAGCATTTT.

The chain employs TRBV5-1 and TRBJ2-5, with 8 nucleotides matching TRBD2. J was trimmed by 2 bases and V by 4 bases; bases with no gene match: 7. The CDR3 loop spans 15 amino acids. The V gene's germline CDR1 is SGHRS and CDR2 YFSETQ. This CDR3 reads CASSLGLAGQETQYF. CDR3 DNA: TGCGCCAGCAGCCTCGGACTAGCAGGACAAGAGACCCAGTACTTC.

CDR3 amino acids: CASSLLAGGPKGYEQYF. In DNA, the CDR3 is TGTGCCAGCAGCTTATTAGCGGGAGGGCCGAAGGGCTACGAGCAGTACTTC. The V gene is TRBV11-2, the J gene TRBJ2-7; 11 positions match TRBD2. Germline loops: CDR1 SGHAT, CDR2 FQNNGV. V shed 2 bases and J 3 bases; nucleotides not matched to a gene: 9. There are 17 residues in the CDR3.

This rearrangement joins TRBV2 to TRBJ1-5; 9 positions agree with TRBD1. Germline CDR1 is SNHLY and CDR2 is FYNNEI. Trimming at V came to 6 bases and at J to 4 bases, leaving 7 bases not matched to a gene. The CDR3 totals 15 residues. CDR3 sequence: CASRENDRGNQPQHF. The CDR3 region has the DNA TGTGCCAGCAGAGAGAACGACAGGGGGAATCAGCCCCAGCATTTT.

This clone was detected only once. This chain joins TRBV28 and TRBJ2-7; weak D call: TRBD1 (6 bases). This CDR3 is built from 14 residues. The germline gives CDR1 MDHEN, CDR2 SYDVKM. Trimming left V 7 bases short and J 7 bases short, with 20 bases between. The CDR3 protein is CASKDRTAVGEQYF. CDR3 DNA: TGTGCCAGCAAAGATAGGACAGCCGTGGGGGAGCAGTACTTC.

A few counts support this clone. Other DNA sequences in this sample translate to the same CDR3. The chain carries TRBV10-3 and TRBJ2-7; the D is unclear. With 0 bases removed from V and 2 bases from J, the gap between germline ends came to 2 bases. CDR1 and CDR2 from the germline V gene are ENHRY and SYGVKD. The CDR3 runs 12 residues. The CDR3 DNA reads TGTGCCATCAGTGAGTCGACCTACGAGCAGTACTTC. Its translation: CAISESTYEQYF.

The chain employs TRBV13 and TRBJ2-1; D gene unclear. This CDR3 region has 13 residues. The germline V gene encodes CDR1 PRHDT and CDR2 FYEKMQ (reference sequence). V lost 5 bases and J lost 6, with 11 bases in between. CDR3: CASSPQRSNEQFF. The DNA for the CDR3 is TGTGCCAGCAGCCCCCAACGGTCCAATGAGCAGTTCTTC.

In nucleotides, the CDR3 is TGTGCCAGCAGCGTAACCGCATTCCTCGGCGGGGAGCTGTTTTTT. It is translated as CASSVTAFLGGELFF. The chain employs TRBV9 and TRBJ2-2; D is unclear. The CDR3 covers 15 residues. CDR1 is SGDLS and CDR2 is YYNGEE in the germline V gene. Trimming removed 1 base from V and 7 bases from J, with 14 bases in between.

The chain is built from TRBV4-2 and TRBJ2-7, with 8 positions matching TRBD1. Looked up from germline, CDR1 is LGHNA and CDR2 is YNFKEQ. The CDR3 covers 16 residues. J gave up 0 bases and V 0 bases, and 4 bases lay outside the gene matches. The CDR3 loop reads CASSQEGTGPSYEQYF. DNA of the CDR3: TGTGCCAGCAGCCAAGAGGGGACAGGTCCCTCCTACGAGCAGTACTTC.

Here the CDR3 DNA reads TGTGCCAGCAGAGTGACACAGGGGAACTATGGCTACACCTTC. Translation gives CASRVTQGNYGYTF. This sequence joins TRBV28 and TRBJ1-2; 7 bases match TRBD1. With 6 bases clipped from V and 2 bases from J, the junction kept 6 bases outside the gene matches. CDR3 size: 14 residues. Germline V gene lookup returns CDR1 MDHEN and CDR2 SYDVKM.

This chain joins TRBV5-1 and TRBJ2-1; D assignment may be TRBD1 or TRBD2 (5 bases each). Between the trimmed V and J ends, which lost 0 bases and 1 base, there was a span of 14 bases. The CDR3 is 17 amino acids. The germline gives CDR1 SGHRS, CDR2 YFSETQ. CDR3 amino acids: CASSLAGPGHSYNEQFF. The CDR3 DNA follows: TGCGCCAGCAGCTTGGCAGGTCCGGGGCATTCCTACAATGAGCAGTTCTTC.

The chain uses TRBV5-6 and TRBJ1-3; D remains unclear. Germline V CDR1 and CDR2: SGHDT, YYEEEE. CDR3 length equals 17 residues. Deletions cut 4 bases from V and 4 bases from J, with 21 bases between. CDR3 coding DNA: TGTGCCAGCAGCCTCGCGAGTCAATACTCGGGAGGAAACACCATATATTTT. This sequence encodes CASSLASQYSGGNTIYF.

The chain joins TRBV27 to TRBJ1-2, with 10 nucleotides matching TRBD1. Looked up from germline, CDR1 is MNHEY and CDR2 is SMNVEV (reference sequence). J was trimmed by 8 bases and V by 5 bases; bases with no gene match: 11. The CDR3 has 15 residues. CDR3 amino acids: CASSASGTGVGGYTF. CDR3 nucleotides: TGTGCCAGCAGTGCATCCGGGACAGGGGTTGGGGGCTACACCTTC.

This sequence joins TRBV7-3 and TRBJ1-5; D is ambiguous. The CDR3 contains 18 residues. Germline V gene sequence: CDR1 SGHTA, CDR2 FQGTGA. With 5 bases removed from V and 0 bases from J, the gap between germline ends came to 20 bases. CDR3 coding DNA: TGTGCCAGCAGCCCCAGCCGGGGAGACGGATCTAGCAATCAGCCCCAGCATTTT. It is translated as CASSPSRGDGSSNQPQHF.

The chain recombines TRBV10-3 with TRBJ1-6; D gene unclear. Trimming pared 2 bases from V and 11 bases from J, leaving 7 bases between. CDR1 ENHRY and CDR2 SYGVKD come from the germline V gene. This CDR3 comprises 12 residues. CDR3 region: CAISEEGAPLHF. The DNA for the CDR3 is TGTGCCATCAGTGAGGAGGGAGCACCCCTCCACTTT.

V and J are TRBV15 and TRBJ1-2, with 9 bases identical to TRBD1. V was clipped by 0 bases and J by 6 bases; unmatched bases: 8. The germline V gene encodes CDR1 LNHNV and CDR2 YYDKDF (reference sequence). There are 16 residues in the CDR3. This CDR3 reads CATSRESVGQGNGYTF. DNA of the CDR3: TGTGCCACCAGCAGAGAAAGTGTGGGACAGGGCAATGGCTACACCTTC.